The clone carrying this T cell receptor (beta chain) was counted at least ten times. From RNA transcripts, TCR beta CDR3 regions were amplified. Initially, a first-round RT-PCR of the TCR CDR3 employed the HTBI primer set. TCRdb analysed the multiplex PCR reads with MiXCR anew, one entry per CDR3 protein. This table holds approximately 690,000 distinct CDR3 sequences, about 14% found once. Clinical Activity Scores of at least 3, NOSPECS grades of at least 4 and durations under 3 months characterized ophthalmopathy patients. Germline CDR1 and CDR2: SEHNR and FQNEAQ (reference sequence). This CDR3 region has 14 residues. V shed 5 bases and J shed 6 bases, with 13 bases lying between them. This sample was included in a study of T cells in Graves' hyperthyroidism and ophthalmopathy.

Sequenced: blood. The chain uses TRBV7-9 and TRBJ2-2, with D possibly TRBD1 on 7 matching bases. The sequence was collected from a woman aged 45 to 65 with Graves' ophthalmopathy. The CDR3 region is CASSAGTVAGELFF. CDR3 coding DNA: TGTGCCAGCAGCGCGGGGACAGTGGCCGGGGAGCTGTTTTTT.